Each of the 10 T cell receptor beta chains below was sequenced from the same sample in a study of T cell responses to AZD1222 COVID-19 vaccine. Assay: immunoSEQ multiplex PCR; the TCRdb copy retains only in-frame clones and omits some. The sample includes about 130,000 clones, 65% to 90% of them seen just once. This specimen consisted of peripheral blood, obtained on day 0 of AZD1222 vaccination. The source is an adult in good health.

This clone came up once. V and J are TRBV3-1 (or the pseudogene TRBV3-2) and TRBJ1-6, with 7 bases fitting TRBD1. V shed 1 base and J 5 bases; nucleotides not matched to a gene: 2. This CDR3 region has 15 residues. Germline CDR1 LGHDT, CDR2 YNNKEL (reference sequence). The CDR3: CASSQGQGDNSPLHF. DNA for the CDR3: TGTGCCAGCAGCCAAGGACAGGGAGATAATTCACCCCTCCACTTT.

This sequence joins TRBV27 and TRBJ2-5; the D gene is possibly TRBD2 (6 bases). This CDR3 is 14 amino acids long. V lost 10 bases, J lost 1 base, and 16 bases lay in between. The germline V gene has CDR1 MNHEY and CDR2 SMNVEV (reference sequence). CDR3 region: CATAFLGGQETQYF. Here the CDR3 DNA reads TGTGCCACGGCGTTCTTGGGGGGCCAAGAGACCCAGTACTTC.

The chain has TRBV27 and TRBJ2-7, with D possibly TRBD1 on 6 matching bases. The ends were cut back, 2 bases at V and 6 bases at J, with 17 bases in the middle. CDR1 and CDR2 (germline): MNHEY, SMNVEV (reference sequence). This CDR3 region has 15 residues. The CDR3 spells CASSLRVQGKIEQYF. The CDR3, as DNA: TGTGCCAGCAGTTTAAGGGTACAGGGAAAGATCGAGCAGTACTTC.

The V gene is TRBV30, the J gene TRBJ1-5, with D maybe TRBD1 (6 bases). V lost 3 bases and J 4 bases, leaving 13 bases between the germline ends. This CDR3 has 14 amino acids. Germline V lookup: CDR1 GTSNPN, CDR2 SVGIG (reference sequence). In DNA, the CDR3 is TGTGCCTGGAGAGGGGGAAGTAGAAATCAGCCCCAGCATTTT. Its translation: CAWRGGSRNQPQHF.

The count of this clone is one. This sequence joins TRBV14 and TRBJ2-5; the D is unclear. Germline V gene sequence: CDR1 SGHDN, CDR2 FVKESK. The CDR3 totals 17 residues. Trimming removed 1 base at V and 4 bases at J, with 19 bases between. CDR3 in amino acids: CASSQGSRLPNLETQYF. In DNA, the CDR3 is TGTGCCAGCAGCCAAGGGTCTCGCTTACCTAACCTAGAGACCCAGTACTTC.

The rearrangement uses TRBV11-3 and TRBJ2-3, with TRBD2 matching over 8 bases. V lost 5 bases to trimming and J lost 4 bases; unmatched junction nucleotides: 5. The CDR3 is 14 residues long. The V gene's germline CDR1 is SGHNT and CDR2 YENEEA. CDR3 residues: CASSRSGGSDTQYF. CDR3 sequence (DNA): TGTGCCAGCAGCCGAAGCGGGGGATCAGATACGCAGTATTTT.

This chain links TRBV5-1 with TRBJ1-1; TRBD1 is a possible D gene (6 bases). The CDR3 has 14 residues. Germline CDR1 is SGHRS and CDR2 is YFSETQ. The V gene lost 0 bases and the J gene lost 5 bases, with 11 bases spanning the gap. The DNA for the CDR3 is TGCGCCAGCAGCTTGGAAGGGGGGGTGACTGAAGCTTTCTTT. Its translation is CASSLEGGVTEAFF. The variable domain in full, with the rest retrieved from reference TRBV5-1 and TRBJ1-1, is KAGVTQTPRYLIKTRGQQVTLSCSPISGHRSVSWYQQTPGQGLQFLFEYFSETQRNKGNFPGRFSGRQFSNSRSEMNVSTLELGDSALYLCASSLEGGVTEAFFGQGTRLTVV.

J is TRBJ1-1 and V is TRBV2; TRBD1 is a possible D gene (5 bases). The CDR3 covers 11 residues. The V gene's germline CDR1 is SNHLY and CDR2 FYNNEI. V lost 7 bases to trimming and J lost 7 bases, with 10 bases between them. The CDR3 coding sequence is TGTGCCAGCAACGAGCAGGGTGAAGCTTTCTTT. This encodes CASNEQGEAFF.

The chain joins TRBV27 to TRBJ1-2, with 7 bases fitting TRBD1. CDR1 is MNHEY, CDR2 SMNVEV, per germline (reference sequence). The junction had 8 bases not matched to a gene; V was cut back by 5 bases and J by 5 bases. The CDR3 sequence is 14 residues long. This CDR3 is CASSRPGQKYGYTF. The CDR3 DNA reads TGTGCCAGCAGTCGACCGGGACAGAAGTATGGCTACACCTTC.

This chain links TRBV5-1 with TRBJ1-1; D is unresolved. The CDR3 has 13 amino acids. CDR1 is SGHRS and CDR2 is YFSETQ in the germline V gene. V lost 4 bases to trimming and J lost 6 bases, with 13 bases between them. CDR3 in amino acids: CASSLEIGAEAFF. The CDR3 DNA is TGCGCCAGCAGCCTGGAGATCGGCGCTGAAGCTTTCTTT.